This is a list of T cell receptor beta chains from one sample in a study of T cell responses to AZD1222 COVID-19 vaccine. Sequencing used immunoSEQ multiplex PCR; TCRdb keeps in-frame clones, though not all of them. The sample has 150,000 to 200,000 clones; about 94% are singletons. Sequencing used peripheral blood, obtained on day 0 of AZD1222 vaccination. The receptors here all came from an adult in good health. Both conserved end residues are part of each CDR3. The D gene is left open where the match is weak. Clone size is stated in some rows and not others, as once, few, many or a class when expanded.

V gene	clone size	D gene	J gene	CDR3 protein	CDR3 DNA
TRBV5-1	.	TRBD1	TRBJ1-2	CASSPETGLEGYTF	TGCGCCAGCAGCCCAGAGACAGGGTTGGAGGGCTACACCTTC
TRBV28	.	TRBD1	TRBJ1-1	CASSPQKGALTEAFF	TGTGCCAGCAGTCCTCAGAAGGGGGCACTCACTGAAGCTTTCTTT
TRBV18	.	.	TRBJ2-1	CASSPARSYNEQFF	TGTGCCAGCTCACCGGCCCGGTCCTACAATGAGCAGTTCTTC
TRBV5-1	.	.	TRBJ1-4	CASSLVGAGTNEKLFF	TGCGCCAGCAGCTTGGTGGGGGCTGGAACTAATGAAAAACTGTTTTTT
TRBV5-4	.	TRBD1	TRBJ2-7	CASSRDRFPPYEQYF	TGTGCCAGCAGCCGGGACAGATTCCCCCCCTACGAGCAGTACTTC
TRBV3-1/TRBV3-2	.	TRBD2	TRBJ2-1	CASSQVSGLAGSYNEQFF	TGTGCCAGCAGCCAAGTCTCGGGACTAGCGGGTTCCTACAATGAGCAGTTCTTC
TRBV24-1	.	TRBD2	TRBJ2-1	CATSVVGTSGAAYNEQFF	TGTGCCACCAGTGTGGTGGGGACTAGCGGGGCAGCTTACAATGAGCAGTTCTTC
TRBV18	.	TRBD1	TRBJ1-1	CASSPLQQGAIRATEAFF	TGTGCCAGCTCACCACTGCAACAGGGGGCGATCCGGGCCACTGAAGCTTTCTTT
TRBV7-2	.	.	TRBJ1-5	CASSLVVGQPQHF	TGTGCCAGCAGCTTAGTTGTCGGCCAGCCCCAGCATTTT
TRBV19	few	.	TRBJ1-5	CASSWGGPSQPQHF	TGTGCCAGTAGTTGGGGAGGGCCTAGCCAGCCCCAGCATTTT
TRBV6-4	.	.	TRBJ2-7	CASSDPPWSPGYEQYF	TGTGCCAGCAGTGATCCCCCGTGGTCCCCCGGATACGAGCAGTACTTC
TRBV19	.	TRBD1	TRBJ1-5	CASSMSRGTGNSNQPQHF	TGTGCCAGTAGTATGTCACGTGGGACAGGGAATAGCAATCAGCCCCAGCATTTT
TRBV5-4	.	.	TRBJ2-2	CASSLDAQNTGELFF	TGTGCCAGCAGCCTGGACGCGCAGAACACCGGGGAGCTGTTTTTT